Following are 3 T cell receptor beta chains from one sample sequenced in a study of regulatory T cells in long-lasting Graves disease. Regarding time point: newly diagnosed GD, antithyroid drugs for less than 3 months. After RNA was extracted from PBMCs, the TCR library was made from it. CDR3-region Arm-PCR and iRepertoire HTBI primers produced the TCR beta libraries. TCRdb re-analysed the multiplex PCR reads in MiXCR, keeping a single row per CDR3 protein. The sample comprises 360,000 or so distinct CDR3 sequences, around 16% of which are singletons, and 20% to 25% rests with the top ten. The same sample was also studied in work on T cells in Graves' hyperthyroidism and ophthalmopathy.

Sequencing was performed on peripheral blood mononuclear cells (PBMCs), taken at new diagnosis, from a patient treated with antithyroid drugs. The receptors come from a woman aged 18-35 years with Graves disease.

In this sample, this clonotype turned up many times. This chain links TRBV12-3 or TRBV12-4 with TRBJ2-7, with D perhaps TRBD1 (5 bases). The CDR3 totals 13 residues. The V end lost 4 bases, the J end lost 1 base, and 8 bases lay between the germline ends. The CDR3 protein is CASSWGKSYEQYF. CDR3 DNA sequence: TGTGCCAGCAGTTGGGGCAAATCCTACGAGCAGTACTTC.

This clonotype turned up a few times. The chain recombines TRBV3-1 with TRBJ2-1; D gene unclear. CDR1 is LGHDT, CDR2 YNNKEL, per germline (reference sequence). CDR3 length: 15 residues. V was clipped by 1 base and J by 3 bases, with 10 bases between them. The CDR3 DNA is TGTGCCAGCAGCCAAGCAAAGGGTGACTACAATGAGCAGTTCTTC. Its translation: CASSQAKGDYNEQFF.

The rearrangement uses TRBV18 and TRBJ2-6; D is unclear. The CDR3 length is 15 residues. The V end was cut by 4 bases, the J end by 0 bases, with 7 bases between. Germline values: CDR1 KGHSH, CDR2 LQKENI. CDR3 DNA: TGTGCCAGCTCACGGTGGAGCTCTGGGGCCAACGTCCTGACTTTC. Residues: CASSRWSSGANVLTF.